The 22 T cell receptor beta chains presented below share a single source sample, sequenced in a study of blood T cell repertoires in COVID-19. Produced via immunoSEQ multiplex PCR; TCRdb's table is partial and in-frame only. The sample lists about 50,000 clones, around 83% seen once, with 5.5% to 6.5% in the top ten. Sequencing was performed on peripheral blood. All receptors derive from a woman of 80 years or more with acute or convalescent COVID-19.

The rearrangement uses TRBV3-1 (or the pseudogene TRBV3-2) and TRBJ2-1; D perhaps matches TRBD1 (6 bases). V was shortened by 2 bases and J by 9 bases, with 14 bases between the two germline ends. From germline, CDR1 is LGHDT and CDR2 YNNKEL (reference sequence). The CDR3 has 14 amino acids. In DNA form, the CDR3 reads TGTGCCAGCAGCCAAAATCAGGGGTTCGGTGAGCAGTTCTTC. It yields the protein CASSQNQGFGEQFF.

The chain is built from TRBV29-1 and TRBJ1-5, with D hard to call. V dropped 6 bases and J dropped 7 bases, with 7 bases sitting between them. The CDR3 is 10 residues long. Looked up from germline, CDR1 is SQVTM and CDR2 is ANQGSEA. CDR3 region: CSVPRQPQHF. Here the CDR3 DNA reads TGCAGCGTCCCTAGGCAGCCCCAGCATTTT.

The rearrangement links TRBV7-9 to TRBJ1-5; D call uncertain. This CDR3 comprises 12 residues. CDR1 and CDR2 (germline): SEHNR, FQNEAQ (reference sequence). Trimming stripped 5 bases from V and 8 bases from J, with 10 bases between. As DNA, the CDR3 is TGTGCCAGCAGCACCTACGGTAAGCCCCAGCATTTT. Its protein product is CASSTYGKPQHF.

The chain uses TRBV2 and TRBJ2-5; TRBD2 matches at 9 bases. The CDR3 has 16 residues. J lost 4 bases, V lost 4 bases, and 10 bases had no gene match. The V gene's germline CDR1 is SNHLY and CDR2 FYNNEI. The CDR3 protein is CASSGSSGGLGETQYF. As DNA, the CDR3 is TGTGCCAGCAGTGGAAGTAGCGGGGGCCTCGGAGAGACCCAGTACTTC.

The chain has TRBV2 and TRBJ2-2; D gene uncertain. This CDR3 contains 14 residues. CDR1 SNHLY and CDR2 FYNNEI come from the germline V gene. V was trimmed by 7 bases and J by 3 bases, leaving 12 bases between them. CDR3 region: CASIGEIYTGELFF. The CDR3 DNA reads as TGTGCCAGCATCGGAGAGATATACACCGGGGAGCTGTTTTTT. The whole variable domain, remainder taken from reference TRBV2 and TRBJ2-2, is EPEVTQTPSHQVTQMGQEVILRCVPISNHLYFYWYRQILGQKVEFLVSFYNNEISEKSEIFDDQFSVERPDGSNFTLKIRSTKLEDSAMYFCASIGEIYTGELFFGEGSRLTVL.

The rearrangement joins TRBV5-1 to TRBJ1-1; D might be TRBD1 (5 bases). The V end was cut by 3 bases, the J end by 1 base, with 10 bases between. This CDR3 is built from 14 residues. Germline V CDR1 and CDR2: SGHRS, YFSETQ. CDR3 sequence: CASSSGLGNTEAFF. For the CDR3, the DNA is TGCGCCAGCAGCTCAGGGTTGGGGAACACTGAAGCTTTCTTT.

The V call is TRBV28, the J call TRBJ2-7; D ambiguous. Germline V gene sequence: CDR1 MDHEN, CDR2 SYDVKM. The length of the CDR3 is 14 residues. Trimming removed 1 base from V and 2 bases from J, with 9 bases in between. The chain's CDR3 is CASSLYAVPYEQYF. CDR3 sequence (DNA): TGTGCCAGCAGTTTATATGCGGTTCCCTACGAGCAGTACTTC. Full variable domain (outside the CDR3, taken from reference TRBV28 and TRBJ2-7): DVKVTQSSRYLVKRTGEKVFLECVQDMDHENMFWYRQDPGLGLRLIYFSYDVKMKEKGDIPEGYSVSREKKERFSLILESASTNQTSMYLCASSLYAVPYEQYFGPGTRLTVT.

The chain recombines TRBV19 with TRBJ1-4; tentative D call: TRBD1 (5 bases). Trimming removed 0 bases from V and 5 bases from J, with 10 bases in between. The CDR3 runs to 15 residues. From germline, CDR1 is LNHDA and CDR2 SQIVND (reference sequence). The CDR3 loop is CASSIDMTENEKLFF. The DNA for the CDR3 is TGTGCCAGTAGTATAGATATGACAGAAAATGAAAAACTGTTTTTT.

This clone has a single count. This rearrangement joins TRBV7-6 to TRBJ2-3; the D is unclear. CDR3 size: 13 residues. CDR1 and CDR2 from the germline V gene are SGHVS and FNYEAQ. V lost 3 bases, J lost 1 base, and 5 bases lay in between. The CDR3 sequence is CASSFRGTDTQYF. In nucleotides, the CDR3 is TGTGCCAGCAGCTTCCGCGGCACAGATACGCAGTATTTT.

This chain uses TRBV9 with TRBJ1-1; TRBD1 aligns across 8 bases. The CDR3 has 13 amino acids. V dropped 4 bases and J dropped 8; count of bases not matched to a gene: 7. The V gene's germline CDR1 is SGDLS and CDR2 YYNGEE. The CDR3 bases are TGTGCCAGCAGCCCAGGCCGGGACAGGGAAGCTTTCTTT. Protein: CASSPGRDREAFF.

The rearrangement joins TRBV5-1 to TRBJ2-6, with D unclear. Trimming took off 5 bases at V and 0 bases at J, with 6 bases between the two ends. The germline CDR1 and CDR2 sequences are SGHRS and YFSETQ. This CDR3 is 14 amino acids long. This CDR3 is CASSPDSGANVLTF. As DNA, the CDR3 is TGCGCCAGCAGTCCAGACTCTGGGGCCAACGTCCTGACTTTC.

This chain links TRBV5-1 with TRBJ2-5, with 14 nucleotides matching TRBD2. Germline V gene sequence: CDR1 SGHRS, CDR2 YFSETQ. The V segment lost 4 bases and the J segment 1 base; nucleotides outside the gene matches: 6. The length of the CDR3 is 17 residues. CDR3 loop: CASSPRTSGGFQETQYF. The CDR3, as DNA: TGCGCCAGCAGCCCCAGGACTAGCGGGGGGTTCCAAGAGACCCAGTACTTC.

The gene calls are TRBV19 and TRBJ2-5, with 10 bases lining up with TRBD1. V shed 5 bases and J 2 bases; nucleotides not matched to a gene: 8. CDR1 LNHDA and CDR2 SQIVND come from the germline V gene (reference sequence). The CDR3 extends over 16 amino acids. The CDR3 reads CASSDWTGGRQETQYF. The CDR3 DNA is TGTGCCAGTAGTGATTGGACAGGGGGGAGGCAAGAGACCCAGTACTTC.

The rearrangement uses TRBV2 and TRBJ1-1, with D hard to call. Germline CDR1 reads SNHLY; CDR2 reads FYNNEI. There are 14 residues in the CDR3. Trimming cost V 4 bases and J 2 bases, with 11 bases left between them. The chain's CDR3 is CASSGRAGNTEAFF. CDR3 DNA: TGTGCCAGCAGTGGGAGGGCCGGAAACACTGAAGCTTTCTTT.

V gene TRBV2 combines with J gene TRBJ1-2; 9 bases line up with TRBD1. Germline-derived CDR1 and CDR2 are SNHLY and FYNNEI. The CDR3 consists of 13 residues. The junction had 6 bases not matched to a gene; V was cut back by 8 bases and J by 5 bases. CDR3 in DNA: TGTGCCAGCCGGAGGGGACAGGGATATGGCTACACCTTC. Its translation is CASRRGQGYGYTF.

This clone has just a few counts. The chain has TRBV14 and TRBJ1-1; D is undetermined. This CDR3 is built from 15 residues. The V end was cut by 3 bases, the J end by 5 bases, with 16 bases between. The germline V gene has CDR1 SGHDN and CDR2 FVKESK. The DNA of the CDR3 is TGTGCCAGCAGCCACCGCACCCTAATGGAGACTGAAGCTTTCTTT. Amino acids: CASSHRTLMETEAFF.

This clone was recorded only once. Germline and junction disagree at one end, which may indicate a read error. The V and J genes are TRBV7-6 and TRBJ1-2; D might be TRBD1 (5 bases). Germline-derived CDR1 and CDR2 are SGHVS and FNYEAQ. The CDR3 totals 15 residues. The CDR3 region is CASSLDRSFFYGYTF. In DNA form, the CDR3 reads TGTGCCAGCAGTTTAGACAGATCCTTTTTCTATGGCTACACCTTC.

The CDR3 bases are TGTGCCAGCAGCGTAGGGGCCGGGGTAACAGATACGCAGTATTTT. Amino acids: CASSVGAGVTDTQYF. The chain uses TRBV9 and TRBJ2-3, with D possibly TRBD2 on 5 matching bases. Trimming left V 0 bases short and J 3 bases short, with 11 bases between. CDR3 length: 15 residues. The germline gives CDR1 SGDLS, CDR2 YYNGEE.

The CDR3 sequence is CASSPWTVESNQPQHF. CDR3 DNA: TGTGCCAGCAGTCCCTGGACAGTCGAGAGCAATCAGCCCCAGCATTTT. This chain uses TRBV27 with TRBJ1-5, with a weak D call TRBD1 (6 bases). Germline CDR1 is MNHEY and CDR2 is SMNVEV (reference sequence). V was clipped by 5 bases and J by 1 base, with 15 bases between them. This CDR3 contains 16 residues.

The CDR3 sequence: CASGTGGQGTNEKLFF. The CDR3 nucleotides are TGTGCCAGCGGGACAGGGGGCCAGGGTACTAATGAAAAACTGTTTTTT. The rearrangement uses TRBV19 and TRBJ1-4; TRBD1 matches at 12 bases. From germline, CDR1 is LNHDA and CDR2 SQIVND (reference sequence). V was clipped by 9 bases and J by 2 bases; unmatched bases: 7. CDR3 size: 16 residues.

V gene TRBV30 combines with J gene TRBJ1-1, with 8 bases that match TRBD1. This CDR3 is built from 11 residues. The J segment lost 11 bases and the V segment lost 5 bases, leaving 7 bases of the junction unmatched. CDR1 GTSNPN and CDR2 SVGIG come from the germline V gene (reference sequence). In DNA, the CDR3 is TGTGCCTGGGGAACAGGGGGACGCGCTTTCTTT. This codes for CAWGTGGRAFF.

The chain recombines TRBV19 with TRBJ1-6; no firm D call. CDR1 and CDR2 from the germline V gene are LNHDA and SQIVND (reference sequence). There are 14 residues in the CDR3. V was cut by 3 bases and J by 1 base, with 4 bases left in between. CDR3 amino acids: CASSMESYNSPLHF. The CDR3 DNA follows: TGTGCCAGTAGTATGGAGTCCTATAATTCACCCCTCCACTTT.